Shown below are 14 T cell receptor beta chains from a single sample sequenced in a study of cytomegalovirus exposure and HLA in healthy donors. In the PCR, 60 Vbeta and 13 Jbeta primers were used. Sequencing used immunoSEQ multiplex PCR; TCRdb keeps in-frame clones, though not all of them. The sample lists around 160,000 clones, around 77% occurring once. The sequencing sample was made of PBMCs. These TCRs come from a man aged 50 to 59 in good health and CMV-seropositive.

The chain combines TRBV29-1 with TRBJ2-7; D gene ambiguous. This CDR3 has 12 amino acids. V lost 5 bases, J lost 0 bases, and 8 bases lay in between. Germline V gene lookup returns CDR1 SQVTM and CDR2 ANQGSEA. The CDR3 DNA reads TGCAGCGTTCGGTACCTCTCCTACGAGCAGTACTTC. Its protein product is CSVRYLSYEQYF.

The chain recombines TRBV7-9 with TRBJ2-3, with D possibly being TRBD1 (5 bases). Trimming pared 5 bases from V and 1 base from J, leaving 19 bases between. Germline V gene data show CDR1 as SEHNR and CDR2 as FQNEAQ (reference sequence). The CDR3 has 17 residues. CDR3 protein: CASSPLGRVGGTDTQYF. The CDR3 bases are TGTGCCAGCAGCCCGTTGGGGCGTGTAGGGGGCACAGATACGCAGTATTTT.

The chain combines TRBV10-3 with TRBJ2-1, with TRBD1 identical over 12 bases. CDR1 and CDR2 from the germline V gene are ENHRY and SYGVKD. V shed 5 bases, J shed 7 bases, and the junction held 6 bases outside the gene matches. The CDR3 is made up of 15 amino acids. CDR3 coding DNA: TGTGCCATCAGTTTCCCGGGACAGGGGGCAAATGAGCAGTTCTTC. As protein: CAISFPGQGANEQFF.

This clone was seen a few times. The chain employs TRBV28 and TRBJ2-7; D is undetermined. The CDR3 has 12 residues. Germline CDR1 and CDR2: MDHEN and SYDVKM. Trimming removed 6 bases at V and 5 bases at J, with 11 bases between. The CDR3 sequence is CASSSLINEQYF. CDR3 bases: TGTGCCAGCAGCTCGCTAATCAACGAGCAGTACTTC.

The rearrangement uses TRBV28 and TRBJ2-1; D perhaps matches TRBD2 (5 bases). Germline CDR1 reads MDHEN; CDR2 reads SYDVKM. V was trimmed by 6 bases and J by 5 bases, leaving 14 bases between them. The CDR3 has 14 residues. CDR3 in amino acids: CASRLAAGDNEQFF. CDR3 bases: TGTGCCAGCAGGCTAGCCGCCGGGGACAATGAGCAGTTCTTC.

The J gene is TRBJ2-5, the V gene TRBV7-9; 13 positions match TRBD2. With 6 bases clipped from V and 7 bases from J, the junction kept 11 bases outside the gene matches. Germline V gene sequence: CDR1 SEHNR, CDR2 FQNEAQ (reference sequence). This CDR3 comprises 16 residues. The CDR3 is CASSLPLGLAGMTQYF. CDR3 sequence (DNA): TGTGCCAGCAGTTTACCCCTGGGACTAGCGGGGATGACCCAGTACTTC.

The CDR3 region is CASSLDTSYEQYF. The DNA for the CDR3 is TGTGCCAGCAGCCTAGACACCTCCTACGAGCAGTACTTC. The chain combines TRBV9 with TRBJ2-7; no definite D call. V was shortened by 4 bases and J by 0 bases, with 8 bases between the two germline ends. This CDR3 is built from 13 residues. CDR1 is SGDLS, CDR2 YYNGEE, per germline.

The chain uses TRBV15 and TRBJ2-7; 7 bases agree with TRBD1. The CDR3 has 13 amino acids. CDR1 LNHNV and CDR2 YYDKDF come from the germline V gene (reference sequence). Unmatched junction bases numbered 4, after V lost 4 bases and J lost 4 bases. The DNA of the CDR3 is TGTGCCACCAGCACCAGGGGGTTGTACGAGCAGTACTTC. This translates into CATSTRGLYEQYF. Together with reference TRBV15 and TRBJ2-7, the CDR3 gives the full variable domain: DAMVIQNPRYQVTQFGKPVTLSCSQTLNHNVMYWYQQKSSQAPKLLFHYYDKDFNNEADTPDNFQSRRPNTSFCFLDIRSPGLGDTAMYLCATSTRGLYEQYFGPGTRLTVT.

This clone has just a few counts. The chain is built from TRBV10-3 and TRBJ1-5, with D hard to call. The germline CDR1 and CDR2 sequences are ENHRY and SYGVKD. With 6 bases removed from V and 1 base from J, the gap between germline ends came to 16 bases. The CDR3 is 16 residues long. The CDR3 here is CAISGTRGGSNQPQHF. CDR3 nucleotides: TGTGCCATCAGCGGTACTCGGGGTGGAAGCAATCAGCCCCAGCATTTT.

The chain joins TRBV5-1 to TRBJ2-1; D might be TRBD1 (5 bases). CDR3 length equals 15 residues. The V gene lost 0 bases and the J gene lost 1 base, with 8 bases spanning the gap. Germline lookup yields CDR1 SGHRS and CDR2 YFSETQ. Written as DNA, the CDR3 is TGCGCCAGCAGCTTGGTAGGGGAATCCTACAATGAGCAGTTCTTC. Protein: CASSLVGESYNEQFF.

The chain recombines TRBV1 with TRBJ2-7; the table's D call, TRBD1, was not checked against the DNA. TRBV1 is shown as a pseudogene. The CDR3 is made up of 13 amino acids. The CDR3 DNA reads TGCACCAGCAGGGACAGGGTTGACTACGAGCAGTACTTC. It specifies CTSRDRVDYEQYF.

The V and J genes are TRBV9 and TRBJ1-1, with a tentative D call TRBD1 (5 bases). CDR1 is SGDLS, CDR2 YYNGEE, per germline. With 0 bases removed from V and 3 bases from J, the gap between germline ends came to 15 bases. The CDR3 runs 16 residues. The CDR3 spells CASSVAGLEGHTEAFF. The CDR3 coding sequence is TGTGCCAGCAGCGTAGCGGGACTGGAGGGGCACACTGAAGCTTTCTTT.

This sequence joins TRBV5-1 and TRBJ2-5; tentative D call: TRBD2 (6 bases). This CDR3 comprises 15 residues. Germline V gene lookup returns CDR1 SGHRS and CDR2 YFSETQ. V was shortened by 6 bases and J by 2 bases, with 17 bases between the two germline ends. The CDR3 loop is CASTGGFPSQETQYF. In nucleotides, the CDR3 is TGCGCCAGCACTGGGGGGTTTCCTTCTCAAGAGACCCAGTACTTC.

V and J are TRBV19 and TRBJ2-3; 10 bases line up with TRBD1. In germline, CDR1 is LNHDA, CDR2 SQIVND (reference sequence). V lost 5 bases and J lost 1; bases outside the gene matches: 9. CDR3 length: 17 amino acids. CDR3 sequence reads: CASSSSPGTGGTDTQYF. The CDR3 DNA reads TGTGCCAGTAGTTCTTCCCCCGGGACAGGGGGCACAGATACGCAGTATTTT.